This TCR beta chain originates from a study of blood T cell repertoires in COVID-19. TCRdb keeps only in-frame clones here, not all; method: immunoSEQ multiplex PCR. The table has about 140,000 clones, under 85% seen once. Cohort placement rested on clinical history that participants reported themselves. The study recruited exposed participants who had met a COVID-19 case within 2 weeks before entry. V lost 3 bases to trimming and J lost 7 bases, with 19 bases between them. This CDR3 is 16 amino acids long. Germline V gene lookup returns CDR1 LGHNA and CDR2 YNFKEQ. Sequencing was done on a sample of PBMCs or T cells enriched from blood (not recorded which). The receptor's source is a woman aged 18-30 years who had been exposed to COVID-19. The chain recombines TRBV4-2 with TRBJ1-5; D may be TRBD1 (6 bases). The CDR3 region has the DNA TGTGCCAGCAGCCAGAAATCCACAGGGCCGGAGCAGCCCCAGCATTTT. It specifies CASSQKSTGPEQPQHF.